This TCR beta chain was identified during a study of radiation and T cells in renal cell carcinoma. Whole-study findings and limits: From baseline, blood top tumor clonotypes peaked at 2 weeks post-radiation.

Produced via immunoSEQ multiplex PCR; TCRdb's table is partial and in-frame only. The repertoire holds roughly 150,000 clones, roughly 87% seen once, with 10% to 15% in the top ten. For this clone: Its antigen remains unknown.

This sample's time point: blood 2 weeks post-SBRT. Stated treatment: 15 Gy SBRT to primary tumor, nephrectomy 4 weeks later. The CDR3 is 16 amino acids. The germline gives CDR1 MNHEY, CDR2 SMNVEV (reference sequence). Germline trimming cut 6 bases from V and 3 bases from J; bases unmatched to any gene: 9. Here the sequenced sample was blood, taken from a patient whose treatment included radiotherapy and nephrectomy. This TCR was sampled from a woman aged 50 to 65 with renal cell carcinoma. V gene TRBV27 combines with J gene TRBJ2-2; 8 bases line up with TRBD1. The CDR3: CASSRGQGSYTGELFF. The CDR3 DNA sequence: TGTGCCAGCAGCCGAGGACAGGGAAGTTACACCGGGGAGCTGTTTTTT.